Detailed here is one TCR beta chain. This record comes from a study of CD8 T cells in Susac syndrome. The CDR3 spans 14 residues. V was cut by 3 bases and J by 5 bases, with 15 bases left in between. Germline lookup yields CDR1 DFQATT and CDR2 SNEGSKA (reference sequence). An input of roughly 0.45 to 1 ug of RNA was subjected to reverse transcription using random hexamers. Across 54 Vbeta and 13 Jbeta, TCR beta CDR3 was amplified with immunoSEQ multiplex PCR. TCRdb re-called the immunoSEQ multiplex PCR reads through MiXCR, storing one row per CDR3 protein. The data hold 45,000 to 60,000 distinct CDR3 sequences, with approximately 92% observed a single time. The individuals used as controls were healthy donors who had been matched for both age and sex. The TEMRA cells underwent FACS enrichment, while the CD8+ and CD4+ T cells underwent negative isolation.

V gene TRBV20-1 combines with J gene TRBJ2-3; perhaps TRBD1 as D (5 bases). Sequenced material: CD8+ T cells from PBMCs. This clonotype originated in a human donor in good health. CDR3 loop: CSASKAGMEDTQYF. CDR3 DNA sequence: TGCAGTGCTAGTAAGGCAGGGATGGAAGATACGCAGTATTTT.